The TCR beta chain under discussion was sequenced for a study of blood T cell repertoires in COVID-19 (dated by TCRdb to about 2020). In terms of the full investigation: Samples covering the acute and convalescent phases of COVID-19 were provided by collaborators in the United States, Italy and Spain. The prospective study material was composed of cDNA or gDNA derived from T cells, B-cell-depleted T cells, or PBMCs. The dataset comprised deeply sampled blood TCRbeta repertoires from subjects exposed to, actively infected with, or recovered from COVID-19. The repertoires were made available in a free public database intended to serve as a resource for research on the immune response to SARS-CoV-2. The samples were drawn from two sources: the first 160 participants of the ongoing ImmuneRACE study, and 1,000 to 1,500 subjects contributed by 6 global collaborators. A de-identified subject ID, COVID-19 status, age in years and sex were almost always included in the sample metadata. Where HLA class I and class II types were available, the types were taken from metadata supplied by the sample provider, not from assay-based typing. Overall results and qualifications from the work: The quantity of clinical and demographic metadata differed by source and by participant and was supplied without curation.

The immunoSEQ Assay, a bias-controlled multiplex PCR, was used to amplify TCRbeta CDR3 regions from genomic DNA. As for the authors' bioinformatics: Within the assay, amplification of reference gene primers was used to estimate how many nucleated cells each sample contained. Sequence reads were collapsed and filtered to measure the absolute abundance of every unique TCRbeta CDR3 rearrangement. For each sample, productive Simpson clonality was calculated by taking the square root of Simpson's diversity index across productive rearrangements. TCRdb provides this immuneACCESS table in a form limited to in-frame rearrangements. Some clones are lacking; in checked studies, under half of them reflect an unresolved V gene, and why the rest are absent is not known. V and J calls plus clone size are reproduced from that table; the DNA served to infer D and trimming. Counted in this sample were some 200,000 clones; roughly 86% of them appeared once. The ten top clones hold approximately 12% of the sample.

A note on this clone: The specificity of this receptor is unknown. No much larger clone exists at a distance of one base, and base qualities are not known.

Collaborating institutions collected whole blood in K2EDTA tubes following their own protocols. For TCRbeta analysis, collaborators shipped samples in one of three forms: frozen whole blood, isolated PBMCs, or DNA extracted from either of those sample types. Germline trimming amounts to 1 base on V and 3 bases on J, with 10 as the count of junction bases outside the gene matches. CDR1 and CDR2 (MNHNS, SASEGT) derive from the germline V gene. Its CDR3 holds 17 amino acids, cysteine through phenylalanine. The only DNA kept is the CDR3, 51 bases in frame from the first base. The specimen sequenced was peripheral blood. This sequence was found in a woman between 40 and 55 years old with acute or convalescent COVID-19. The chain is encoded by TRBV6-1 joined to TRBJ2-3; 7 central nucleotides agree with TRBD2. The CDR3 protein: CASSEGGLREWTDTQYF. The DNA is TGTGCCAGCAGTGAAGGGGGTTTGCGGGAGTGGACAGATACGCAGTATTTT.